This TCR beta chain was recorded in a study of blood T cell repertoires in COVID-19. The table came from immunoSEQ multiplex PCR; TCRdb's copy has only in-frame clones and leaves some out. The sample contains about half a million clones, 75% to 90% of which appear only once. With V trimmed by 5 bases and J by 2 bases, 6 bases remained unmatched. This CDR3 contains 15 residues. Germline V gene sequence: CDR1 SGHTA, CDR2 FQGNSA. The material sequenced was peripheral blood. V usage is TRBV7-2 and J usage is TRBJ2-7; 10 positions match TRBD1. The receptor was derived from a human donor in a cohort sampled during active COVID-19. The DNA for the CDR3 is TGTGCCAGCAGCGTCCGGACAGGGGGGGCCTACGAGCAGTACTTC. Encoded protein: CASSVRTGGAYEQYF. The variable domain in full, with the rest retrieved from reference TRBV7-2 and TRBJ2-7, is GAGVSQSPSNKVTEKGKDVELRCDPISGHTALYWYRQSLGQGLEFLIYFQGNSAPDKSGLPSDRFSAERTGGSVSTLTIQRTQQEDSAVYLCASSVRTGGAYEQYFGPGTRLTVT.